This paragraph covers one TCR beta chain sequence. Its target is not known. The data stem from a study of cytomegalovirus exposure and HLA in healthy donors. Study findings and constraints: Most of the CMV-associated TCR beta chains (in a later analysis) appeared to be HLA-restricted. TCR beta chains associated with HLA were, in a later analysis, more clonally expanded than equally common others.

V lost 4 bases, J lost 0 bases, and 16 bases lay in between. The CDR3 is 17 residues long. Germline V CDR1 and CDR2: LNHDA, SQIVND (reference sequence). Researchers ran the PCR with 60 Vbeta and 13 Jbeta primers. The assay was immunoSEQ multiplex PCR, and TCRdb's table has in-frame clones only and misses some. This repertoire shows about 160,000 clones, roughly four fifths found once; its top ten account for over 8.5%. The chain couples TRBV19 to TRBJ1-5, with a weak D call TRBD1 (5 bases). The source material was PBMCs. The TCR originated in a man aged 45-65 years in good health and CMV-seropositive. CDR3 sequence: CASSRTIQVYSNQPQHF. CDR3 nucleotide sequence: TGTGCCAGTAGTAGAACGATACAGGTATATAGCAATCAGCCCCAGCATTTT.